This T cell receptor (beta chain) was profiled in a study of blood T cell repertoires in COVID-19. Overall study context: Acute-phase and convalescent COVID-19 samples originated in the United States, Italy and Spain. Nucleic acid was either cDNA or gDNA, and it came from T cells, B-cell-depleted T cells, or PBMCs.

Authors' processing steps: Estimated nucleated cell counts came from reference gene primer amplification. TCRdb's table, derived via immunoSEQ multiplex PCR, lists solely in-frame clones and lacks some. The D gene and trimming were derived from the DNA, and the V and J assignments and clone size from that table. The repertoire consists of about 150,000 clones, with 75% to 90% occurring once and the leading ten covering approximately 10%. Per the germline V gene, CDR1 is SGHAT and CDR2 is FQNNGV. V shed 5 bases and J shed 2 bases, with 19 bases lying between them. The CDR3 contains 16 residues. This clonotype originated in a man between 60 and 75 years old with active or convalescent COVID-19. J is TRBJ2-7 and V is TRBV11-2; possibly TRBD1 for D (6 bases). The sequencing sample was made of peripheral blood. The CDR3 DNA is TGTGCCAGCAGCCTCCTACAGGGACGTGGAGCCTACGAGCAGTACTTC. It encodes CASSLLQGRGAYEQYF.